This record looks at one T cell receptor (beta chain) sequence and its context. Per the authors' pipeline: Sequence data from immunoSEQ were junction-only and lacked quality scores; consequently, filtering differed. Profiling relied on immunoSEQ multiplex PCR, and the TCRdb table lists in-frame clones only, not all of them. The V and J calls and clone size come from that table; D and trimming were worked out from the DNA. The table shows 800,000 to 1,200,000 clones, with 70% to 80% occurring only once. The entry originates in a study of shared clonotypes between healthy human individuals. Study-level information: Donors had three CD4 naive, three CD4 memory, two CD8 naive and one CD8 memory plate apiece.

Trimming cost V 0 bases and J 1 base; bases outside gene matches: 14. CDR3 length: 20 amino acids. Germline CDR1 reads ENHRY; CDR2 reads SYGVKD. The receptor's source is a man between 18 and 29 years old in good health. Some clones in this sample may be carry-over from other donors' samples. The chain is built from TRBV10-3 and TRBJ2-5; 10 bases align to TRBD2. The sequencing input was memory CD4+ T cells from PBMCs. Subset in this sample: CD45RA-negative fraction. CDR3 loop: CAISESRGVAGGPTQETQYF. Written as DNA, the CDR3 is TGTGCCATCAGTGAGTCTCGTGGGGTAGCGGGAGGCCCAACCCAAGAGACCCAGTACTTC.